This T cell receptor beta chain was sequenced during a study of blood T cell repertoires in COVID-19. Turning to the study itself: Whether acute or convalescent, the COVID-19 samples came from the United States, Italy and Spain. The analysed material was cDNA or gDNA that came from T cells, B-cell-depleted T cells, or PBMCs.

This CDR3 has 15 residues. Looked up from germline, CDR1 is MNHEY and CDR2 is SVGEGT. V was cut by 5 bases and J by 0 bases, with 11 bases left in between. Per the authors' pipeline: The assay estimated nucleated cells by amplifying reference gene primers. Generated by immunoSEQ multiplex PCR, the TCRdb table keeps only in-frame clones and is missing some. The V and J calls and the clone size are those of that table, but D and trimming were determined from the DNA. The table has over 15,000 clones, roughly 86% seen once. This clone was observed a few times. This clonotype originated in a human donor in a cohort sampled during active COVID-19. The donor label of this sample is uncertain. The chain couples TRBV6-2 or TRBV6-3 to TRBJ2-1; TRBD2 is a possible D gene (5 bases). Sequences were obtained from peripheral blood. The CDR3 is CASSTEVSSYNEQFF. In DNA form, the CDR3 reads TGTGCCAGCAGTACGGAGGTAAGCTCCTACAATGAGCAGTTCTTC.